These 31 T cell receptor beta chains originate from one sample sequenced in a study of blood T cell repertoires in COVID-19. Produced via immunoSEQ multiplex PCR; TCRdb's table is partial and in-frame only. The repertoire holds approximately 35,000 clones, with 90% to 95% as singletons. Material for sequencing was peripheral blood. The receptors derive from a human donor in a cohort sampled during active COVID-19.

V and J are TRBV2 and TRBJ1-3; D is perhaps TRBD1 (6 bases). Germline lookup yields CDR1 SNHLY and CDR2 FYNNEI. This CDR3 has 14 amino acids. Deletions cut 6 bases from V and 5 bases from J, with 14 bases between. The CDR3 region has the DNA TGTGCCAGCAGAGGGGGGGGGATCAGAAACACCATATATTTT. Protein product: CASRGGGIRNTIYF.

The chain carries TRBV6-2 or TRBV6-3 and TRBJ2-7, with 11 bases matching TRBD2. V lost 2 bases to trimming and J lost 5 bases; unmatched junction nucleotides: 2. The CDR3 is 14 amino acids. CDR1 is MNHEY, CDR2 SVGEGT, per germline. The CDR3 DNA reads TGTGCCAGCAGTTACGTACTAGCGGGAGACGAGCAGTACTTC. The encoded protein is CASSYVLAGDEQYF.

V and J are TRBV19 and TRBJ1-6, with unresolved D. Germline values: CDR1 LNHDA, CDR2 SQIVND (reference sequence). V lost 4 bases, J lost 0 bases, and 10 bases lay in between. The CDR3 extends over 16 amino acids. The CDR3 DNA follows: TGTGCCAGTAGTAGGGAGAAAAGCTCCTATAATTCACCCCTCCACTTT. Translation gives CASSREKSSYNSPLHF.

This clone appeared once. The chain is built from TRBV7-2 and TRBJ1-5, with D maybe TRBD1 (5 bases). Germline loops: CDR1 SGHTA, CDR2 FQGNSA. The V gene lost 7 bases and the J gene lost 3 bases, with 13 bases spanning the gap. The length of the CDR3 is 14 residues. The CDR3 coding sequence is TGTGCCAGCACCCGGGGACTCAACAATCAGCCCCAGCATTTT. Residues: CASTRGLNNQPQHF.

J is TRBJ2-3 and V is TRBV28; 7 nucleotides line up with TRBD2. The CDR3 runs to 15 residues. CDR1 and CDR2 (germline): MDHEN, SYDVKM. V gave up 6 bases and J gave up 4 bases; unmatched junction bases: 10. CDR3 nucleotide sequence: TGTGCCAGCAGCCGAGCGGGACTTGCGGCAGATACGCAGTATTTT. Amino acid sequence: CASSRAGLAADTQYF.

This clone was recorded once. V is TRBV7-2 and J is TRBJ2-7; 7 positions match TRBD2. The trim removed 1 base at V and 2 bases at J, leaving 2 bases unmatched. The germline gives CDR1 SGHTA, CDR2 FQGNSA. This CDR3 is 14 amino acids long. The chain's CDR3 is CASSLGGRAYEQYF. The CDR3, as DNA: TGTGCCAGCAGCTTAGGCGGGAGAGCCTACGAGCAGTACTTC.

The rearrangement links TRBV5-1 to TRBJ2-1, with D unresolved. Trimming pared 5 bases from V and 5 bases from J, leaving 8 bases between. The CDR3 loop spans 12 amino acids. Germline values: CDR1 SGHRS, CDR2 YFSETQ. The CDR3, as DNA: TGCGCCAGCAGTCTTCAGGACAATGAGCAGTTCTTC. It encodes CASSLQDNEQFF.

The V call is TRBV19, the J call TRBJ2-5; 9 nucleotides match TRBD2. Per the germline V gene, CDR1 is LNHDA and CDR2 is SQIVND (reference sequence). The CDR3 length is 15 residues. V shed 5 bases and J 3 bases; nucleotides not matched to a gene: 7. Here the CDR3 reads CASSPWREGKETQYF. DNA of the CDR3: TGTGCCAGTAGTCCGTGGCGGGAGGGCAAAGAGACCCAGTACTTC.

The V and J genes are TRBV5-1 and TRBJ1-2, with D maybe TRBD1 (6 bases). CDR1 and CDR2 from the germline V gene are SGHRS and YFSETQ. V was clipped by 7 bases and J by 4 bases, with 20 bases between them. This CDR3 comprises 15 residues. CDR3 residues: CASERGGGLSYGYTF. The CDR3 DNA reads TGCGCCAGCGAGCGGGGTGGGGGCCTCAGCTATGGCTACACCTTC.

This clone was seen just once. The V and J genes are TRBV5-6 and TRBJ2-1; 14 bases match TRBD2. The CDR3 consists of 15 residues. Trimming took 2 bases from V and 9 from J; bases not matched to a gene: 4. CDR1 is SGHDT and CDR2 is YYEEEE in the germline V gene. In DNA, the CDR3 is TGTGCCAGCAGCTTAAGACTAGCGGGAGGGGCTGAGCAGTTCTTC. As protein: CASSLRLAGGAEQFF. The entire variable domain, with the rest obtained from reference TRBV5-6 and TRBJ2-1, is as follows: DAGVTQSPTHLIKTRGQQVTLRCSPKSGHDTVSWYQQALGQGPQFIFQYYEEEERQRGNFPDRFSGHQFPNYSSELNVNALLLGDSALYLCASSLRLAGGAEQFFGPGTRLTVL.

This chain joins TRBV19 and TRBJ2-1; D call uncertain. V lost 5 bases and J 6 bases, leaving 8 bases between the germline ends. Germline loops: CDR1 LNHDA, CDR2 SQIVND (reference sequence). This CDR3 comprises 12 residues. CDR3 DNA: TGTGCCAGTAGTTATACTGGCAATGAGCAGTTCTTC. It is translated as CASSYTGNEQFF.

This clone was seen a single time. V usage is TRBV9 and J usage is TRBJ2-3; 8 bases agree with TRBD2. Germline V gene data show CDR1 as SGDLS and CDR2 as YYNGEE. J was trimmed by 3 bases and V by 5 bases; bases with no gene match: 8. This CDR3 spans 15 amino acids. Here the CDR3 reads CASSLSGSRTDTQYF. In DNA form, the CDR3 reads TGTGCCAGCAGTCTCAGCGGGAGTAGGACAGATACGCAGTATTTT.

J is TRBJ2-3 and V is TRBV11-3, with a tentative D call TRBD1 (6 bases). CDR1 is SGHNT and CDR2 is YENEEA in the germline V gene. V lost 3 bases, J lost 2 bases, and 6 bases lay in between. This CDR3 contains 13 residues. This CDR3 reads CASSLGHTDTQYF. For the CDR3, the DNA is TGTGCCAGCAGCTTGGGACACACAGATACGCAGTATTTT.

V gene TRBV20-1 combines with J gene TRBJ1-5, with D possibly being TRBD1 (5 bases). The CDR3 sequence is 11 residues long. Trimming pared 6 bases from V and 11 bases from J, leaving 14 bases between. Germline V CDR1 and CDR2: DFQATT, SNEGSKA (reference sequence). The CDR3 here is CSARAQRSQHF. In DNA form, the CDR3 reads TGCAGTGCCAGGGCCCAAAGGTCCCAGCATTTT.

The chain links TRBV21-1 to TRBJ2-3; TRBD1 was called by the table and not checked on the DNA. TRBV21-1 counts as a pseudogene. This CDR3 is 16 amino acids long. The CDR3 reads CASSKGNREWTDTQYF. The CDR3, as DNA: TGTGCCAGCAGCAAGGGGAACAGGGAGTGGACAGATACGCAGTATTTT.

The CDR3 is CASQTSGRIDEQYF. The DNA of the CDR3 is TGTGCCAGCCAGACTAGCGGGAGGATCGACGAGCAGTACTTC. This chain joins TRBV28 and TRBJ2-7, with TRBD2 identical over 13 bases. The germline V gene encodes CDR1 MDHEN and CDR2 SYDVKM. V gave up 8 bases and J gave up 5 bases; unmatched junction bases: 6. The CDR3 contains 14 residues.

This clone has just one count. The chain employs TRBV5-6 and TRBJ1-4, with 11 bases aligning to TRBD1. The CDR3 extends over 15 amino acids. J was trimmed by 7 bases and V by 5 bases; bases with no gene match: 7. Looked up from germline, CDR1 is SGHDT and CDR2 is YYEEEE. This CDR3 is CASSQTGTGGEKLFF. The CDR3 bases are TGTGCCAGCAGTCAAACCGGGACAGGGGGTGAAAAACTGTTTTTT.

This clone turned up a few times. The rearrangement joins TRBV29-1 to TRBJ2-7, with 8 bases matching TRBD1. Per the germline V gene, CDR1 is SQVTM and CDR2 is ANQGSEA. J was trimmed by 2 bases and V by 6 bases; bases with no gene match: 6. This CDR3 has 13 amino acids. The CDR3 spells CSVEDRVAYEQYF. In nucleotides, the CDR3 is TGCAGCGTAGAGGACAGGGTTGCCTACGAGCAGTACTTC.

This clone is deemed large. The chain links TRBV21-1 to TRBJ2-7; TRBD2 was called by the table and not checked on the DNA. TRBV21-1 is a pseudogene locus. The CDR3 has 15 amino acids. Written as DNA, the CDR3 is TGTGCCAGCAACCTGCCGACTGGCGGGGTCTACGAGCAGTACTTC. This sequence encodes CASNLPTGGVYEQYF.

The V call is TRBV27, the J call TRBJ1-5; TRBD1 matches 9 bases. This CDR3 spans 13 amino acids. After removal of 6 bases from V and 7 bases from J, the junction contained 4 bases not matched to a gene. Germline-derived CDR1 and CDR2 are MNHEY and SMNVEV (reference sequence). CDR3 protein: CASRRDRAQPQHF. The CDR3 nucleotides read TGTGCCAGCAGAAGGGACAGGGCGCAGCCCCAGCATTTT.

The chain links TRBV28 to TRBJ1-2, with D possibly TRBD1 on 5 matching bases. CDR3 length: 13 residues. V was cut by 7 bases and J by 3 bases, with 12 bases left in between. The germline V gene has CDR1 MDHEN and CDR2 SYDVKM. The CDR3 coding sequence is TGTGCCAGCACCTCTCAGGGTCACTATGGCTACACCTTC. Protein sequence: CASTSQGHYGYTF.

This chain joins TRBV27 and TRBJ1-1, with D maybe TRBD1 (6 bases). The V gene lost 7 bases and the J gene lost 3 bases, with 21 bases spanning the gap. Looked up from germline, CDR1 is MNHEY and CDR2 is SMNVEV (reference sequence). The CDR3 has 16 residues. CDR3 coding DNA: TGTGCCAGCACCCCTTTGTTGCGGGAGGGGGACACTGAAGCTTTCTTT. Translation gives CASTPLLREGDTEAFF.

V and J are TRBV18 and TRBJ2-4; 8 nucleotides align to TRBD1. V dropped 1 base and J dropped 6; count of bases not matched to a gene: 5. This CDR3 has 15 amino acids. Per the germline V gene, CDR1 is KGHSH and CDR2 is LQKENI. The CDR3 here is CASSPQGGTGNIQYF. For the CDR3, the DNA is TGTGCCAGCTCACCACAGGGTGGGACAGGAAACATTCAGTACTTC.

CDR3 sequence: CASSGQGAKTYSGNTIYF. The CDR3 DNA sequence: TGTGCCAGCAGCGGACAGGGGGCAAAAACCTACTCTGGAAACACCATATATTTT. V usage is TRBV7-9 and J usage is TRBJ1-3; 11 positions agree with TRBD1. V was pared by 5 bases and J by 0 bases, with 9 bases of the junction left unmatched. The germline gives CDR1 SEHNR, CDR2 FQNEAQ (reference sequence). The CDR3 extends over 18 amino acids.

V is TRBV4-1 and J is TRBJ1-1; D may be TRBD1 (5 bases). There are 16 residues in the CDR3. The germline V gene has CDR1 MGHRA and CDR2 YSYEKL. Deletions cut 2 bases from V and 0 bases from J, with 13 bases between. This CDR3 is CASSQNRNIMNTEAFF. DNA for the CDR3: TGCGCCAGCAGCCAAAACAGGAACATTATGAACACTGAAGCTTTCTTT.

The chain is built from TRBV10-3 and TRBJ1-1; D unresolved. Trimming cost V 0 bases and J 1 base, with 18 bases left between them. From germline, CDR1 is ENHRY and CDR2 SYGVKD. The CDR3 is 18 amino acids. The CDR3 nucleotides read TGTGCCATCAGTGAGTCGGGGATGAGCGGTCATGGGAACACTGAAGCTTTCTTT. Encoded protein: CAISESGMSGHGNTEAFF.

The chain joins TRBV5-4 to TRBJ2-1; TRBD1 aligns across 10 bases. This CDR3 is built from 15 residues. Trimming took 2 bases from V and 8 from J; bases not matched to a gene: 7. Germline lookup yields CDR1 SGHNT and CDR2 YYREEE (reference sequence). CDR3: CASSFGPGQGDEQFF. As DNA, the CDR3 is TGTGCCAGCAGCTTTGGCCCCGGACAGGGGGATGAGCAGTTCTTC.

The chain uses TRBV7-8 and TRBJ2-5; tentatively, D is TRBD2 (6 bases). CDR3 length: 16 residues. Germline V lookup: CDR1 SGHVS, CDR2 FQNEAQ. Trimming took off 1 base at V and 2 bases at J, with 14 bases between the two ends. The CDR3 sequence is CASSLVVGGSQETQYF. In DNA, the CDR3 is TGTGCCAGCAGCTTAGTAGTGGGGGGTTCGCAAGAGACCCAGTACTTC.

The J gene is TRBJ2-1, the V gene TRBV6-2 or TRBV6-3; 13 nucleotides align to TRBD2. J was trimmed by 0 bases and V by 4 bases; bases with no gene match: 3. Germline CDR1 is MNHEY and CDR2 is SVGEGT. The CDR3 consists of 17 residues. The CDR3 here is CASSWTSGGSSYNEQFF. The CDR3 DNA reads TGTGCCAGCAGTTGGACTAGCGGGGGTAGCTCCTACAATGAGCAGTTCTTC.

The chain uses TRBV28 and TRBJ2-3; 7 nucleotides agree with TRBD2. V shed 2 bases and J 1 base; nucleotides not matched to a gene: 3. The CDR3 spans 15 residues. Germline V gene data show CDR1 as MDHEN and CDR2 as SYDVKM. CDR3 coding DNA: TGTGCCAGCAGTTTAGCGGGAGTGGGCACAGATACGCAGTATTTT. Encoded protein: CASSLAGVGTDTQYF.

V gene TRBV6-1 combines with J gene TRBJ2-5; 8 bases agree with TRBD1. Germline assignment: CDR1 MNHNS and CDR2 SASEGT. J lost 2 bases, V lost 3 bases, and 2 bases had no gene match. There are 14 residues in the CDR3. The chain's CDR3 is CASSEGQVQETQYF. DNA for the CDR3: TGTGCCAGCAGTGAGGGACAGGTTCAAGAGACCCAGTACTTC.